These 25 T cell receptor delta chains came from one sample sequenced in a study of gamma-delta T cells after stem cell transplantation. TCRdb re-called clones from the RT-PCR reads via CATT. This table holds over 8,500 delta-chain clones, about 1.2% found once. The sample taken for sequencing was gamma-delta T cells. All receptors come from a human donor. It is not recorded whose cells these are; they may come from a transplant donor.

Judged by abundance, this clone is medium-sized. Distinct nucleotide sequences in the sample also encode this CDR3. This sequence joins TRDV2 and TRDJ1, with a possible D match to TRDD3 (6 bases). The germline V and J ends were trimmed by 1 base and 0 bases, with 11 bases remaining between them. In germline, CDR1 is GEAIGNYY, CDR2 EKD. The CDR3 contains 15 residues. The CDR3 reads CACDTVGGDTDKLIF. Written as DNA, the CDR3 is TGTGCCTGTGACACAGTGGGGGGTGACACCGATAAACTCATCTTT.

This clone was detected a few times. Only one base separates this from a far larger clonotype, so it likely reflects a read error. Within the sample, other DNA sequences also encode this same CDR3. The genes are TRDV2 and TRDJ1, with TRDD3 as a possible D gene (6 bases). The CDR3 loop spans 17 amino acids. Germline CDR1 is GEAIGNYY and CDR2 is EKD. Trimming stripped 4 bases from V and 1 base from J, with 21 bases between. The DNA for the CDR3 is TGTGCCTGTGATACTCTGGGGCCCAACGAAGGCACCGATAAACTCATCTTT. It is translated as CACDTLGPNEGTDKLIF.

Turning to this clone: This sequence is one base from a far larger clone and is likely a read error. The sample has other DNA sequences that encode this CDR3 too. The chain recombines TRDV2 with TRDJ1; TRDD3 might be the D (5 bases). The V end lost 4 bases, the J end lost 0 bases, and 20 bases lay between the germline ends. Germline V CDR1 and CDR2: GEAIGNYY, EKD. The CDR3 totals 17 residues. In DNA, the CDR3 is TGTGCCTGTGATACCGTGGGGACGCGCTCCGACACCGATAAACTCATCTTT. Its translation: CACDTVGTRSDTDKLIF.

Of note for this clone: TCRdb shows a much larger clone's protein in place of this DNA's translation, and the two differ at residue 8, likely through a read error; the protein shown is translated from the DNA. The chain employs TRDV2 and TRDJ1, with TRDD3 matching over 8 bases. This CDR3 has 19 amino acids. Unmatched junction bases numbered 19, after V lost 3 bases and J lost 2 bases. From germline, CDR1 is GEAIGNYY and CDR2 EKD. CDR3 in amino acids: CACDPIVPPGGMETDKLIF. CDR3 sequence (DNA): TGTGCCTGTGACCCAATAGTACCTCCTGGGGGAATGGAAACCGATAAACTCATCTTT.

This clone was recorded a few times. TCRdb pairs this DNA with a much larger clone's protein that differs at residue 9, likely a read error; the protein shown was translated from the DNA. This sequence joins TRDV2 and TRDJ1, with 9 bases fitting TRDD3. V was pared by 2 bases and J by 1 base, with 7 bases of the junction left unmatched. Germline loops: CDR1 GEAIGNYY, CDR2 EKD. This CDR3 region has 16 residues. CDR3: CACDKLGDASTDKLIF. CDR3 nucleotide sequence: TGTGCCTGTGACAAGCTGGGGGATGCAAGCACCGATAAACTCATCTTT.

The V gene is TRDV2, the J gene TRDJ3; 13 bases align to TRDD3. CDR1 GEAIGNYY and CDR2 EKD come from the germline V gene. V lost 2 bases and J lost 0; bases outside the gene matches: 6. This CDR3 comprises 20 residues. The CDR3 bases are TGTGCCTGTGACAAACTGGGGGATACGTCGAGCTCCTGGGACACCCGACAGATGTTTTTC. This gives the protein CACDKLGDTSSSWDTRQMFF.

In this sample, this clone is medium-sized. Other DNA sequences from this sample encode an identical CDR3 as well. The genes are TRDV2 and TRDJ1, with TRDD3 matching over 12 bases. This CDR3 is built from 20 residues. V trimming: 0 bases; J trimming: 0 bases; junction bases outside the gene matches: 13. Germline CDR1 reads GEAIGNYY; CDR2 reads EKD. The CDR3 bases are TGTGCCTGTGACACCGTCCTACTGGGGGATACCCGGGGAGACACCGATAAACTCATCTTT. Translation gives CACDTVLLGDTRGDTDKLIF.

This clone was counted between two and nine times. TCRdb shows a much larger clone's protein in place of this DNA's translation, and the two differ at residue 3, likely through a read error; the protein shown is translated from the DNA. The genes are TRDV2 and TRDJ1; D remains unclear. CDR1 is GEAIGNYY, CDR2 EKD, per germline. The CDR3 loop spans 15 amino acids. The DNA for the CDR3 is TGTGCCCGTGACACCTTAGAGACCTTTCACGATAAACTCATCTTT. Its translation is CARDTLETFHDKLIF.

V and J are TRDV2 and TRDJ1; 9 bases agree with TRDD3. Germline CDR1 GEAIGNYY, CDR2 EKD. The CDR3 totals 17 residues. J gave up 4 bases and V 1 base, and 12 bases lay outside the gene matches. CDR3: CACDTVGGDTRSDKLIF. The CDR3 DNA follows: TGTGCCTGTGACACAGTCGGCGGGGATACGCGAAGCGATAAACTCATCTTT.

This clone was counted at least ten times. The chain couples TRDV2 to TRDJ1; D gene uncertain. Trimming removed 0 bases at V and 2 bases at J, with 18 bases between. Germline CDR1 GEAIGNYY, CDR2 EKD. This CDR3 is built from 17 residues. The CDR3 bases are TGTGCCTGTGACACCGTTCTCAGGGAGTCGGTAACCGATAAACTCATCTTT. Translating gives CACDTVLRESVTDKLIF.

The V gene is TRDV2, the J gene TRDJ1, with D possibly TRDD3 on 5 matching bases. The CDR3 has 16 amino acids. CDR1 GEAIGNYY and CDR2 EKD come from the germline V gene. Between the trimmed V and J ends, which lost 1 base and 0 bases, there was a span of 14 bases. The CDR3 coding sequence is TGTGCCTGTGACACGATTGGGGAATCCAACACCGATAAACTCATCTTT. It translates to CACDTIGESNTDKLIF.

Only a few counts were recorded for this clone. A read error may be the cause here, since a much bigger clone is one base away. At the DNA level, this CDR3 is encoded by other sequences in the same sample as well. This chain joins TRDV2 and TRDJ1; TRDD3 matches at 8 bases. CDR1 and CDR2 (germline): GEAIGNYY, EKD. There are 14 residues in the CDR3. CDR3: CACDTWGISDKLIF. DNA for the CDR3: TGTGCCTGTGACACATGGGGGATCTCCGATAAGCTCATCTTT.

Concerning this clone: The protein held in TCRdb is that of a much larger clone and does not match this DNA's translation at residue 3, likely because of a read error; the protein shown is translated from the DNA. This rearrangement joins TRDV2 to TRDJ1, with 7 positions matching TRDD3. Germline CDR1 GEAIGNYY, CDR2 EKD. The CDR3 is 17 residues long. As DNA, the CDR3 is TGTGCCCGTGACACCGTCCTGGGGGCTACCTACACCGATAAACTCATCTTT. Its protein product is CARDTVLGATYTDKLIF.

This clone was detected only a few times. The translation of this DNA and the TCRdb protein of a much larger clone differ at residue 7, probably owing to a read error; the protein shown here is translated from the DNA. The V gene is TRDV2, the J gene TRDJ3; TRDD3 aligns across 11 bases. Per germline, CDR1 GEAIGNYY and CDR2 EKD. The CDR3 runs 20 residues. Unmatched junction bases numbered 6, after V lost 0 bases and J lost 0 bases. This CDR3 is CACDTGAGGYSSWDTRQMFF. The CDR3 DNA follows: TGTGCCTGTGACACCGGTGCTGGGGGATACAGCTCCTGGGACACCCGACAGATGTTTTTC.

With regard to this clone: A far larger clone is off by one base, so a read error is likely. The same CDR3 can be traced to other DNA sequences in this sample. The J gene is TRDJ1, the V gene TRDV2; 10 bases are a match to TRDD3. Unmatched junction bases numbered 12, after V lost 1 base and J lost 2 bases. This CDR3 is built from 18 residues. Germline V gene data show CDR1 as GEAIGNYY and CDR2 as EKD. In DNA, the CDR3 is TGTGCCTGTGACACACCGTACGGGGGGATACGCGATACCGATAAACTCATCTTT. Translation gives CACDTPYGGIRDTDKLIF.

On this clone itself: A read error is the likely source, as a far larger clone sits one nucleotide away. Other DNA sequences in the same sample also yield this CDR3. V and J are TRDV2 and TRDJ3; TRDD3 agrees at 10 bases. The CDR3 covers 23 residues. Germline lookup yields CDR1 GEAIGNYY and CDR2 EKD. This CDR3 is CACDTVRPGDTNGPSWDTRQMFF. In DNA form, the CDR3 reads TGTGCCTGTGACACCGTTCGTCCGGGGGATACGAACGGTCCCTCCTGGGACACCCGACAGATGTTTTTT.

With regard to this clone: With only one base between it and a far larger clone, this is likely a read error. Other DNA sequences within the sample encode an identical CDR3. The chain employs TRDV2 and TRDJ1; no definite D call. The CDR3 length is 18 residues. Looked up from germline, CDR1 is GEAIGNYY and CDR2 is EKD. Trimming took 3 bases from V and 0 from J, leaving 22 bases between them. Written as DNA, the CDR3 is TGTGCCTGTGACCCCCTCGGGGCCCAAGGACCCCACACCGATAAACTCATCTTT. It yields the protein CACDPLGAQGPHTDKLIF.

In regard to this clone: The TCRdb record carries a much larger clone's protein, which differs from this DNA's translation at residue 3; a read error is the likely cause, and the protein listed here is the DNA translation. This chain connects TRDV2 to TRDJ1; 9 bases are shared with TRDD3. The CDR3 loop spans 16 amino acids. The germline CDR1 and CDR2 sequences are GEAIGNYY and EKD. The CDR3 here is CARDTVGDTRADKLIF. CDR3 coding DNA: TGTGCCCGTGACACCGTAGGGGATACGCGCGCCGATAAACTCATCTTT.

This clone is medium-sized within its sample. The chain couples TRDV2 to TRDJ1; 12 nucleotides line up with TRDD3. Germline CDR1 GEAIGNYY, CDR2 EKD. The CDR3 contains 18 residues. V was pared by 0 bases and J by 2 bases, with 9 bases of the junction left unmatched. This chain's CDR3 is CACDTAYTGGYRTDKLIF. The CDR3 DNA reads as TGTGCCTGTGACACCGCCTATACTGGGGGATACAGGACCGATAAACTCATCTTT.

This clone was seen ten or more times. The chain recombines TRDV2 with TRDJ1, with TRDD3 matching 9 bases. CDR1 is GEAIGNYY and CDR2 is EKD in the germline V gene. Germline trimming cut 4 bases from V and 3 bases from J; bases unmatched to any gene: 14. CDR3 size: 17 residues. The CDR3 region is CACDLLGEGERSDKLIF. The CDR3 DNA follows: TGTGCCTGTGATCTACTGGGGGAAGGGGAGAGATCCGATAAACTCATCTTT.

A remark on this clone: The TCRdb protein, from a much larger clone, departs from this DNA's translation at residue 4, likely by read error; the protein shown derives from the DNA. This chain uses TRDV2 with TRDJ1; TRDD3 aligns across 8 bases. The CDR3 is 18 amino acids. CDR1 and CDR2 from the germline V gene are GEAIGNYY and EKD. CDR3 residues: CACGTVTGGPDNGDKLIF. The CDR3 DNA follows: TGTGCCTGTGGCACCGTTACTGGGGGTCCAGATAATGGCGATAAACTCATCTTT.

Turning to this clone: A read error is the likely source, as a far larger clone sits one nucleotide away. This specimen includes other DNA sequences encoding the same CDR3. The rearrangement joins TRDV2 to TRDJ1; D remains unclear. The germline V gene encodes CDR1 GEAIGNYY and CDR2 EKD. This CDR3 comprises 13 residues. CDR3 region: CACDELETDKLIF. The CDR3, as DNA: TGCGCCTGTGACGAGCTCGAGACCGATAAACTCATCTTT.

Ten or more counts support this clone. V and J are TRDV1 and TRDJ1, with a possible D match to TRDD3 (6 bases). V dropped 2 bases and J dropped 6 bases, with 16 bases sitting between them. Germline CDR1 and CDR2: TSWWSYY and QGS. The CDR3 loop spans 15 amino acids. CDR3 DNA sequence: TGTGCTCTTGGGGAAAGATCTGGGGACGCCTATAAACTCATCTTT. The encoded protein is CALGERSGDAYKLIF.

This clone qualifies as large (0.1 to 1%). In the same sample, other DNA sequences code for this CDR3. The chain recombines TRDV2 with TRDJ3; 12 bases match TRDD3. CDR1 and CDR2 (germline): GEAIGNYY, EKD. CDR3 length: 20 amino acids. With 2 bases clipped from V and 0 bases from J, the junction kept 7 bases outside the gene matches. The CDR3 bases are TGTGCCTGTGACAAGGCTGGGGGATACGATGGCTCCTGGGACACCCGACAGATGTTTTTC. The encoded protein is CACDKAGGYDGSWDTRQMFF.

About this clone: Given a far larger clone just one base away, this is likely a sequencing read error. Other DNA sequences in the sample encode the same CDR3. The V gene is TRDV2, the J gene TRDJ1; 12 bases are a match to TRDD3. There are 15 residues in the CDR3. Germline-derived CDR1 and CDR2 are GEAIGNYY and EKD. CDR3 residues: CACENLGDTSDKLIF. The CDR3 coding sequence is TGTGCCTGTGAGAATCTGGGGGATACGTCCGATAAACTTATCTTT.